These 5 T cell receptor beta chains came from one sample sequenced in a study of cytomegalovirus exposure and HLA in healthy donors. The PCR ran on 60 Vbeta and 13 Jbeta primers. Here immunoSEQ multiplex PCR was the method, and the copy in TCRdb shows in-frame clones only, minus some. The sample has about 64,000 clones. The sequenced sample consisted of PBMCs. All receptors derive from a woman between 18 and 29 years old in good health and CMV-seronegative.

This chain links TRBV29-1 with TRBJ2-5; TRBD1 matches 9 bases. Germline V CDR1 and CDR2: SQVTM, ANQGSEA. V lost 7 bases and J lost 2; bases outside the gene matches: 5. The CDR3 has 13 amino acids. CDR3 DNA sequence: TGCAGCGGTGGGGACAGGGCACAAGAGACCCAGTACTTC. Residues: CSGGDRAQETQYF.

This rearrangement joins TRBV30 to TRBJ2-2, with 12 bases lining up with TRBD2. V gave up 7 bases and J gave up 0 bases; unmatched junction bases: 9. Germline CDR1 GTSNPN, CDR2 SVGIG (reference sequence). The CDR3 sequence is 17 residues long. CDR3 in amino acids: CAYPGLAGFSNTGELFF. For the CDR3, the DNA is TGTGCCTACCCGGGACTAGCGGGTTTCTCGAACACCGGGGAGCTGTTTTTT.

The chain employs TRBV19 and TRBJ2-7; D might be TRBD1 (5 bases). Trimming stripped 6 bases from V and 6 bases from J, with 12 bases between. The germline CDR1 and CDR2 sequences are LNHDA and SQIVND (reference sequence). The CDR3 has 12 amino acids. The CDR3 DNA reads TGTGCCAGTAGCCTTAGGGGTGGCGAGCAGTACTTC. Translating gives CASSLRGGEQYF.

The V and J genes are TRBV29-1 and TRBJ2-1; maybe TRBD2 (6 bases). Germline-derived CDR1 and CDR2 are SQVTM and ANQGSEA. This CDR3 contains 15 residues. V lost 5 bases and J lost 2, with 16 bases in between. CDR3: CSVWGVYSPYNEQFF. In nucleotides, the CDR3 is TGCAGCGTTTGGGGGGTCTACAGCCCCTACAATGAGCAGTTCTTC.

The chain links TRBV4-1 to TRBJ2-3; D remains unclear. The V gene's germline CDR1 is MGHRA and CDR2 YSYEKL. CDR3 length: 15 amino acids. Trimming pared 2 bases from V and 2 bases from J, leaving 11 bases between. The DNA for the CDR3 is TGCGCCAGCAGCCAATTTCTAGATATCACAGATACGCAGTATTTT. Translated: CASSQFLDITDTQYF.